The clone carrying this T cell receptor (beta chain) has a handful of counts. Study processing details: The authors estimated nucleated cell counts from reference gene primer amplification. Assay used: immunoSEQ multiplex PCR; TCRdb lists only in-frame clones, some missing. V, J and clone size reflect that table, while D and trimming were determined from the DNA. The top ten hold approximately 26% of the sample, which has about 99,000 clones, more than 75% seen once. This sample is drawn from a study of blood T cell repertoires in COVID-19. Study at large: T cells, B-cell-depleted T cells, or PBMCs supplied cDNA or gDNA.

This clonotype was sampled from a man aged 60 to 69 with acute or convalescent COVID-19. The sequenced sample consisted of peripheral blood.

The CDR3 is CASSFGLLGSNNEQFF. The CDR3 nucleotides are TGTGCCAGCAGCTTTGGGCTTTTGGGTTCCAACAATGAGCAGTTCTTC. The chain uses TRBV7-6 and TRBJ2-1; D uncertain. The germline gives CDR1 SGHVS, CDR2 FNYEAQ. This CDR3 has 16 amino acids. Trimming stripped 3 bases from V and 5 bases from J, with 17 bases between.